What follows are 18 T cell receptor beta chains derived from one specimen sequenced in a study of control samples from healthy donors and cancer patients. The method was immunoSEQ multiplex PCR; TCRdb's version includes in-frame clones alone and lacks a portion of them. Counted here are fewer than 20,000 clones, about 86% occurring once; the ten biggest clones make up around a tenth. The sample was PBMCs. These receptors all come from a woman aged 70-85 years with colorectal cancer.

This chain uses TRBV29-1 with TRBJ1-5; 9 bases align to TRBD1. The CDR3 extends over 12 amino acids. CDR1 and CDR2 (germline): SQVTM, ANQGSEA. The V and J ends lost 6 bases and 4 bases, in that order; junction bases with no gene match: 1. The CDR3 sequence: CSVGTGNQPQHF. In nucleotides, the CDR3 is TGCAGCGTAGGGACAGGGAATCAGCCCCAGCATTTT.

The chain combines TRBV30 with TRBJ2-1, with TRBD2 matching over 14 bases. Trimming took 4 bases from V and 9 from J; bases not matched to a gene: 5. This CDR3 has 14 residues. Germline V gene data show CDR1 as GTSNPN and CDR2 as SVGIG (reference sequence). CDR3 amino acids: CAWKVGLAGGEQFF. The CDR3 DNA is TGTGCCTGGAAGGTCGGACTAGCGGGAGGTGAGCAGTTCTTC.

The V call is TRBV20-1, the J call TRBJ2-7, with no clear D. The V and J ends lost 0 bases and 4 bases respectively, with 4 bases between them. Germline values: CDR1 DFQATT, CDR2 SNEGSKA (reference sequence). This CDR3 region has 11 residues. The CDR3 bases are TGCAGTGCTAGAGATCAGTACGAGCAGTACTTC. Its protein product is CSARDQYEQYF.

Here the CDR3 DNA reads TGTGCCAGCAGCCTCTGGGGGGAGAGCACAGATACGCAGTATTTT. This sequence encodes CASSLWGESTDTQYF. The chain combines TRBV11-3 with TRBJ2-3; possible D gene TRBD2, 6 bases. Trimming stripped 5 bases from V and 0 bases from J, with 12 bases between. The CDR3 has 15 residues. Germline values: CDR1 SGHNT, CDR2 YENEEA. Full variable domain (rest looked up from reference TRBV11-3 and TRBJ2-3): EAGVVQSPRYKIIEKKQPVAFWCNPISGHNTLYWYLQNLGQGPELLIRYENEEAVDDSQLPKDRFSAERLKGVDSTLKIQPAELGDSAVYLCASSLWGESTDTQYFGPGTRLTVL.

CDR3 sequence reads: CASKVGQNTEAFF. Written as DNA, the CDR3 is TGTGCCAGCAAGGTCGGACAGAACACTGAAGCTTTCTTT. The chain joins TRBV6-5 to TRBJ1-1; D is perhaps TRBD1 (5 bases). This CDR3 has 13 residues. Germline V gene lookup returns CDR1 MNHEY and CDR2 SVGAGI. V was pared by 7 bases and J by 1 base, with 10 bases between.

By share, this clone ranks as medium-sized (0.01 to 0.1%). V and J are TRBV7-8 and TRBJ2-7, with 8 bases matching TRBD2. Losses at the gene ends were 5 bases for V and 6 bases for J; bases not matched to a gene: 12. This CDR3 is built from 15 residues. Germline V gene lookup returns CDR1 SGHVS and CDR2 FQNEAQ. The CDR3 sequence: CASSLYGGAGSEQYF. The CDR3 DNA is TGTGCCAGCAGCCTATACGGGGGGGCAGGTTCCGAGCAGTACTTC.

This chain links TRBV5-1 with TRBJ1-5; D may be TRBD1 (6 bases). Between the trimmed V and J ends, which lost 0 bases and 2 bases, there was a span of 9 bases. This CDR3 has 15 amino acids. Germline-derived CDR1 and CDR2 are SGHRS and YFSETQ. Here the CDR3 DNA reads TGCGCCAGCAGCTTGGCAGGGGTCGGCAATCAGCCCCAGCATTTT. Translation gives CASSLAGVGNQPQHF.

The chain uses TRBV5-1 and TRBJ2-5; possibly TRBD1 for D (5 bases). The length of the CDR3 is 14 residues. In germline, CDR1 is SGHRS, CDR2 YFSETQ. V was trimmed by 0 bases and J by 2 bases, leaving 8 bases between them. DNA of the CDR3: TGCGCCAGCAGCTTGGGGGGCAGGCAAGAGACCCAGTACTTC. As protein: CASSLGGRQETQYF.

Concerning this clone: One end of the junction varies from germline; a read error may be responsible. The V call is TRBV5-6, the J call TRBJ2-7, with TRBD1 identical over 7 bases. CDR1 and CDR2 (germline): SGHDT, YYEEEE. The CDR3 has 12 residues. CDR3 region: CASSLSTGVGDF. The CDR3, as DNA: TGTGCCAGCAGCTTGAGTACAGGGGTTGGCGACTTC.

This clone was detected only once. The genes are TRBV30 and TRBJ2-7, with no clear D. Germline CDR1 is GTSNPN and CDR2 is SVGIG (reference sequence). Trimming left V 3 bases short and J 3 bases short, with 12 bases between. CDR3 length: 13 amino acids. This CDR3 is CAWRVRWVYEQYF. The CDR3 DNA reads TGTGCCTGGAGGGTGAGGTGGGTCTACGAGCAGTACTTC.

The gene calls are TRBV11-3 and TRBJ2-5; 9 positions match TRBD1. With V trimmed by 3 bases and J by 5 bases, 10 bases remained unmatched. CDR1 and CDR2 from the germline V gene are SGHNT and YENEEA. The CDR3 totals 16 residues. The chain's CDR3 is CASSFKGQGQGETQYF. CDR3 nucleotide sequence: TGTGCCAGCAGCTTTAAGGGACAGGGCCAGGGGGAGACCCAGTACTTC.

V gene TRBV6-1 combines with J gene TRBJ1-5; possible D gene TRBD1, 6 bases. The V gene lost 1 base and the J gene lost 5 bases, with 12 bases spanning the gap. Germline CDR1 is MNHNS and CDR2 is SASEGT. The CDR3 runs to 15 residues. The chain's CDR3 is CASSEGDRRYQPQHF. CDR3 in DNA: TGTGCCAGCAGTGAAGGAGACAGGCGCTATCAGCCCCAGCATTTT.

This chain uses TRBV10-3 with TRBJ2-7; TRBD1 agrees at 9 bases. V dropped 6 bases and J dropped 0; count of bases not matched to a gene: 6. CDR1 ENHRY and CDR2 SYGVKD come from the germline V gene. The CDR3 loop spans 15 amino acids. The CDR3 coding sequence is TGTGCCATCAGCCCCGGGACAGGGAGCTCCTACGAGCAGTACTTC. It translates to CAISPGTGSSYEQYF.

This clone was found once. CDR3 amino acids: CASTTSKTDTQYF. CDR3 nucleotides: TGTGCCAGTACGACTAGTAAGACAGATACGCAGTATTTT. This sequence joins TRBV19 and TRBJ2-3; D might be TRBD2 (6 bases). From germline, CDR1 is LNHDA and CDR2 SQIVND (reference sequence). V lost 7 bases, J lost 3 bases, and 11 bases lay in between. CDR3 length: 13 amino acids.

The chain is built from TRBV21-1 and TRBJ1-4; the table's D call TRBD1 went unverified against the DNA. TRBV21-1 is recorded as a pseudogene. The CDR3 runs to 15 residues. CDR3 residues: CASSKIAGAGEKLFF. The CDR3 DNA reads TGTGCCAGCAGCAAAATTGCAGGGGCAGGGGAAAAACTGTTTTTT.

The genes are TRBV7-9 and TRBJ1-6; D gene ambiguous. This CDR3 has 13 residues. Per the germline V gene, CDR1 is SEHNR and CDR2 is FQNEAQ (reference sequence). V gave up 11 bases and J gave up 0 bases, with 8 bases separating them. The CDR3 coding sequence is TGTGCCGGACGGAGCTCCTATAATTCACCCCTCCACTTT. It specifies CAGRSSYNSPLHF.

The table lists this clone with a count of one. The chain has TRBV7-2 and TRBJ2-5; D is unclear. The CDR3 contains 11 residues. The germline gives CDR1 SGHTA, CDR2 FQGNSA. V was cut by 5 bases and J by 0 bases, with 1 base left in between. CDR3 sequence reads: CASSNQETQYF. The DNA for the CDR3 is TGTGCCAGCAGCAACCAAGAGACCCAGTACTTC.

This clone was detected once. The rearrangement uses TRBV4-2 and TRBJ2-5; TRBD2 matches at 10 bases. Germline assignment: CDR1 LGHNA and CDR2 YNFKEQ. The junction had 3 bases not matched to a gene; V was cut back by 4 bases and J by 4 bases. The CDR3 is 14 residues long. The CDR3 loop reads CASSRSGGGETQYF. The CDR3 nucleotides read TGTGCCAGCAGCCGAAGCGGGGGGGGAGAGACCCAGTACTTC.